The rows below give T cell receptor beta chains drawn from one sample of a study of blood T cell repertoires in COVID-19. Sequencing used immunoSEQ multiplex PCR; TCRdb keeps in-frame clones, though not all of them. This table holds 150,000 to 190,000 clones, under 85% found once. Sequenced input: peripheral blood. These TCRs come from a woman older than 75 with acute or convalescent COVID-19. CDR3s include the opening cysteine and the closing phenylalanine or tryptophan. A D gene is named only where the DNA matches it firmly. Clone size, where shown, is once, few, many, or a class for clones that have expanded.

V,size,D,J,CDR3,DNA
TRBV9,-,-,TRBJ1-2,CASSVTDYGYTF,TGTGCCAGCAGCGTGACAGACTATGGCTACACCTTC
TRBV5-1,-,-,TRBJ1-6,CASSPDRLNDSPLHF,TGCGCCAGCAGCCCTGACAGGTTAAACGATTCACCCCTCCACTTT
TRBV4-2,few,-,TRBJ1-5,CASSQDPRGGQPQHF,TGTGCCAGCAGCCAAGATCCCAGGGGTGGTCAGCCCCAGCATTTT
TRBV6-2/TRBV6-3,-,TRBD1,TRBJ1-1,CASSTESDRDTEAFF,TGTGCCAGCAGTACGGAGTCTGACAGGGACACTGAAGCTTTCTTT
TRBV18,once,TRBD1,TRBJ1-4,CASAGNRGGEKLFF,TGTGCCAGCGCCGGGAACAGGGGCGGTGAAAAACTGTTTTTT
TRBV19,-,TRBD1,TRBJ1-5,CASPDRQVPIEPQHF,TGTGCCAGTCCGGACAGGCAGGTCCCTATCGAGCCCCAGCATTTT
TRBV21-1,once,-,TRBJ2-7,CASSNWTSLGYEQYF,TGTGCCAGCAGCAATTGGACTAGTTTAGGTTACGAGCAGTACTTC
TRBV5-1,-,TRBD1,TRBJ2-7,CASSAGTGYEQYF,TGCGCCAGCAGCGCCGGGACAGGGTACGAGCAGTACTTC
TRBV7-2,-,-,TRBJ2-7,CASSLAVQRVGEQYF,TGTGCCAGCAGCTTAGCGGTGCAGCGGGTCGGCGAGCAGTACTTC
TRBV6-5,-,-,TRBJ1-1,CASSYSGNGGTEAFF,TGTGCCAGCAGTTACTCGGGAAACGGGGGCACTGAAGCTTTCTTT
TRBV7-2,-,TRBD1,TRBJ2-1,CASSSRDRSITWEFF,TGTGCCAGCAGCTCCCGGGACAGGTCTATAACTTGGGAGTTCTTC
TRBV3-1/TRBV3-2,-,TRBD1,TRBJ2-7,CASSPQPMTGGYEQYF,TGTGCCAGCAGCCCACAACCGATGACAGGGGGCTACGAGCAGTACTTC
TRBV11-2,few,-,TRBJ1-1,CASSAGALENTEAFF,TGTGCCAGCAGCGCAGGGGCCTTGGAGAACACTGAAGCTTTCTTT
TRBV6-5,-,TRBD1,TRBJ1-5,CASRLGQGEGQPQHF,TGTGCCAGCAGGCTGGGACAGGGGGAAGGTCAGCCCCAGCATTTT
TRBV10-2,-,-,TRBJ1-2,CASSETLAYGYTF,TGCGCCAGCAGTGAGACGTTGGCCTATGGCTACACCTTC
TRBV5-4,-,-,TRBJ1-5,CASSSGENQPQHF,TGTGCCAGCAGCTCAGGGGAAAATCAGCCCCAGCATTTT
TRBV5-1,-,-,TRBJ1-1,CASSLVQDAEAFF,TGCGCCAGCAGCTTGGTGCAGGATGCTGAAGCTTTCTTT
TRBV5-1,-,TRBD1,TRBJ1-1,CASSEGGQNTEAFF,TGCGCCAGCAGCGAAGGGGGCCAGAACACTGAAGCTTTCTTT
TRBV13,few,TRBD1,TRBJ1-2,CASTAYDRAGNYGYTF,TGTGCCAGCACAGCTTACGACAGGGCTGGCAACTATGGCTACACCTTC
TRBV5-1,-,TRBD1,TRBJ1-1,CASSPRSTGGTEAFF,TGCGCCAGCAGCCCAAGAAGCACAGGGGGTACTGAAGCTTTCTTT
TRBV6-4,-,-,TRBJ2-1,CASSDQPGYEQFF,TGTGCCAGCAGTGACCAACCAGGGTATGAGCAGTTCTTC
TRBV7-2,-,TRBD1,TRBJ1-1,CASSLARTGPRAFF,TGTGCCAGCAGCTTAGCCCGGACAGGCCCCAGGGCTTTCTTT
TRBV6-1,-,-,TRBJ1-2,CASSSGSGGYTF,TGTGCCAGCAGTTCAGGATCGGGGGGCTACACCTTC
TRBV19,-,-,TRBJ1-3,CASSQGLGNTSPSGNTIYF,TGTGCCAGTAGTCAAGGACTGGGAAACACCAGCCCCTCTGGAAACACCATATATTTT
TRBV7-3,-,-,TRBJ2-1,CASSLMVGDSYNEQFF,TGTGCCAGCAGCTTAATGGTCGGAGACTCCTACAATGAGCAGTTCTTC
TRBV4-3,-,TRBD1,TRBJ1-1,CASSYHHRGGNTEAFF,TGCGCCAGCAGCTACCATCACAGGGGAGGCAACACTGAAGCTTTCTTT
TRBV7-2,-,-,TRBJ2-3,CASSLVVTDTQYF,TGTGCCAGCAGCTTAGTAGTGACAGATACGCAGTATTTT
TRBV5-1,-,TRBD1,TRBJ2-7,CASSSRGTGTYEQYF,TGCGCCAGCAGCTCGAGGGGGACAGGAACCTACGAGCAGTACTTC
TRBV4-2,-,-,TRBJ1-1,CASSRGGNTEAFF,TGTGCCAGCAGCCGGGGGGGGAACACTGAAGCTTTCTTT
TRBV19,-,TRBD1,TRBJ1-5,CASNRQGAGQPQHF,TGTGCCAGCAACCGACAGGGGGCAGGTCAGCCCCAGCATTTT
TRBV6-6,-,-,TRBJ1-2,CASTRGGDRYGYTF,TGTGCCAGCACCCGGGGGGGAGACCGCTATGGCTACACCTTC
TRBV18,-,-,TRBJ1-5,CASSPDRQDNQPQHF,TGTGCCAGCTCACCCGATCGACAGGATAATCAGCCCCAGCATTTT
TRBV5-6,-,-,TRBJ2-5,CASSLGTPQVTQYF,TGTGCCAGCAGCCTCGGGACACCCCAAGTGACCCAGTACTTC
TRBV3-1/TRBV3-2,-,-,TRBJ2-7,CASSQRGSYEQYF,TGTGCCAGCAGCCAAAGAGGGAGCTACGAGCAGTACTTC
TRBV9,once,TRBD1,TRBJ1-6,CASSEGQDKFNSPLHF,TGTGCCAGCAGCGAGGGACAGGATAAATTTAATTCACCCCTCCACTTT
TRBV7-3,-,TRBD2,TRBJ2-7,CASSLQPPAAGPYEQYF,TGTGCCAGCAGCTTACAGCCCCCTGCAGCGGGGCCCTACGAGCAGTACTTC
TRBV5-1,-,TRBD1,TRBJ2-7,CASHNANQGQGEQYF,TGCGCCAGCCATAATGCCAATCAGGGACAGGGTGAGCAGTACTTC
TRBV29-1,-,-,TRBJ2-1,CSGLVSNEQFF,TGCAGCGGCCTAGTGAGCAATGAGCAGTTCTTC
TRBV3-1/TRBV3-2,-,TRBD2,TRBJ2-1,CASSRWLAGANEQFF,TGTGCCAGCAGCAGGTGGCTAGCGGGAGCAAATGAGCAGTTCTTC